This paragraph covers one T cell receptor (beta chain) sequence. In the original processing: The assay estimated nucleated cells by amplifying reference gene primers. Some clones are missing from TCRdb's copy, which holds only in-frame ones; the method was immunoSEQ multiplex PCR. That table supplies the V and J calls and clone size; D and trimming were determined from the DNA. The table includes 75,000 to 90,000 clones, 80% detected once. These data originate in a study of blood T cell repertoires in COVID-19. As for the study in general: Researchers got acute and convalescent COVID-19 samples from the United States, Italy and Spain. Nucleic acid was either cDNA or gDNA, and it came from T cells, B-cell-depleted T cells, or PBMCs.

The germline V gene has CDR1 SGHTA and CDR2 FQGNSA. The CDR3 covers 15 residues. V lost 5 bases, J lost 0 bases, and 13 bases lay in between. The rearrangement joins TRBV7-2 to TRBJ1-1, with D hard to call. Material: peripheral blood. The sequence was collected from a woman in her seventies with acute or convalescent COVID-19. In nucleotides, the CDR3 is TGTGCCAGCAGCCAATCCACGGGGATGAACACTGAAGCTTTCTTT. It is translated as CASSQSTGMNTEAFF.